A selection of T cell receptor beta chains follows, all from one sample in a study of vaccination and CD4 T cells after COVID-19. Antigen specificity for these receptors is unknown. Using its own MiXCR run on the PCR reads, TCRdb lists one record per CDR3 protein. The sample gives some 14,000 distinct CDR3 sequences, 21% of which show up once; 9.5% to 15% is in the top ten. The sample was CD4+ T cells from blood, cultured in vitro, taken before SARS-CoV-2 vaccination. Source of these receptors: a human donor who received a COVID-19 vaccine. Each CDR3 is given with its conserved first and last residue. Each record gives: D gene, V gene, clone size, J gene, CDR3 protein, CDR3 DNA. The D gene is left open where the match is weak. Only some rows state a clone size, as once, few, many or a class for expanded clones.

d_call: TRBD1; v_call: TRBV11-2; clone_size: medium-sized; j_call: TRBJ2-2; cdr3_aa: CASSLGQGTGELFF; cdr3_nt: TGTGCCAGCAGCTTAGGACAGGGCACCGGGGAGCTGTTTTTT
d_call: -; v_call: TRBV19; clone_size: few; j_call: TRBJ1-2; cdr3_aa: CASSPRALIDDNYGYTF; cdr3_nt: TGTGCCAGTAGCCCCCGGGCCCTTATTGATGATAACTATGGCTACACCTTC
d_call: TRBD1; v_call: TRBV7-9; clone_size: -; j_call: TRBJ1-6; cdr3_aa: CASSLEVRFVGTAYSPLHF; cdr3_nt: TGTGCCAGCAGCTTAGAAGTGCGTTTCGTCGGGACAGCCTATTCACCCCTCCACTTT
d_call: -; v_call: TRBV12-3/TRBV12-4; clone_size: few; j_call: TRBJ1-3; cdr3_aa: CASSIRTDPGNTIYF; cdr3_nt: TGTGCCAGCAGTATCCGGACGGATCCTGGAAACACCATATATTTT
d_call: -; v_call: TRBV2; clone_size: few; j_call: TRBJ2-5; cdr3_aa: CASKLEGETQYF; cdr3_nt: TGTGCCAGCAAACTAGAAGGGGAGACCCAGTACTTC
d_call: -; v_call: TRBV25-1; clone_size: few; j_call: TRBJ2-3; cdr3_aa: CASSGAGTDTQYF; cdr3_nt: TGTGCCAGCAGTGGGGCAGGTACAGATACGCAGTATTTT
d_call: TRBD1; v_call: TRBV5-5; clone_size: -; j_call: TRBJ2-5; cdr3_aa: CASKQGIEETQYF; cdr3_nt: TGTGCCAGCAAACAGGGGATAGAAGAGACCCAGTACTTC
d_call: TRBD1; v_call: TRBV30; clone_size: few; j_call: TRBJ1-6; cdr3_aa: CAWSVSPFVSDRGNSPLHF; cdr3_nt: TGTGCCTGGAGTGTATCTCCATTCGTATCGGACAGGGGTAATTCACCCCTCCACTTT
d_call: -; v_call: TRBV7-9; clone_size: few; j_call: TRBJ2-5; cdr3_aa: CASSLARGLQYQETQYF; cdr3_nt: TGTGCCAGCAGCTTAGCGCGAGGCCTGCAGTACCAAGAGACCCAGTACTTC
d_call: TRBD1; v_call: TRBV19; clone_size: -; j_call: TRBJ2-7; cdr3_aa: CASSMGQGDEQYF; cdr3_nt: TGTGCCAGTAGTATGGGACAGGGGGACGAGCAGTACTTC
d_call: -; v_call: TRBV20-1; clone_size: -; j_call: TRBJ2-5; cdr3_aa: CSLKTDQETQYF; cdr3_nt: TGCAGCCTAAAGACAGACCAAGAGACCCAGTACTTC
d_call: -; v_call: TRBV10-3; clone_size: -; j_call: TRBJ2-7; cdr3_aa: CAISATSRGAAYEQYF; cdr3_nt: TGTGCCATCAGTGCTACATCGAGGGGGGCAGCCTACGAGCAGTACTTC
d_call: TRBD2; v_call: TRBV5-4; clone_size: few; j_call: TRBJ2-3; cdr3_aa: CASSSKGRGVADTQYF; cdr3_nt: TGTGCCAGCAGCTCAAAGGGGCGGGGGGTGGCAGATACGCAGTATTTT
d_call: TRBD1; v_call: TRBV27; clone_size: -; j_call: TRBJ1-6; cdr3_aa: CASSYGTGSSPLHF; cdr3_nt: TGTGCCAGCAGTTACGGGACAGGTAGTTCACCCCTCCACTTT
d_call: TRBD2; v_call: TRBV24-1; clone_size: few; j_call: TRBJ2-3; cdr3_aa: CATTKTSGGGTDTQYF; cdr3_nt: TGTGCCACCACCAAGACTAGCGGGGGGGGCACAGATACGCAGTATTTT